This TCR beta chain was sequenced for a study of molecular identifiers for immune sequencing clone quantification. Germline V gene sequence: CDR1 SNHLY, CDR2 FYNNEI. CDR3 length: 15 residues. V lost 1 base, J lost 6 bases, and 14 bases lay in between. Preparation of the bulk TCR libraries relied on previously described methods and listed TCR primers. TCRdb reanalysed the PCR reads using MiXCR and keeps one entry per CDR3 protein. The sample lists 40,000 or so distinct CDR3 sequences; 15% to 20% were seen once. This clonotype has at least ten counts. Antigen unknown. Study-wide findings and caveats: Clones above 20 RNA copies held over 97% of effector molecules, under 1% in naive cells. Spiked Jurkat TCR RNA equivalent to one cell was reportedly detectable in about a million naive cells.

Based on a CD8+CD4-CCR7+CD45RA+ profile, naive CD8 T cells were sorted. The rearrangement joins TRBV2 to TRBJ2-3; D gene uncertain. The source of this sequence is a human donor in good health. Some libraries in this study had Jurkat cell RNA spiked in. Sequences were obtained from naive CD8+ T cells from blood, with Jurkat cell RNA spiked in. Regarding subset: FACS-sorted CD8+CD4-CCR7+CD45RA+ naive T cells. The CDR3 sequence is CASSEGRAKTDTQYF. The CDR3 DNA is TGTGCCAGCAGTGAAGGAAGGGCCAAGACGGATACGCAGTATTTT.